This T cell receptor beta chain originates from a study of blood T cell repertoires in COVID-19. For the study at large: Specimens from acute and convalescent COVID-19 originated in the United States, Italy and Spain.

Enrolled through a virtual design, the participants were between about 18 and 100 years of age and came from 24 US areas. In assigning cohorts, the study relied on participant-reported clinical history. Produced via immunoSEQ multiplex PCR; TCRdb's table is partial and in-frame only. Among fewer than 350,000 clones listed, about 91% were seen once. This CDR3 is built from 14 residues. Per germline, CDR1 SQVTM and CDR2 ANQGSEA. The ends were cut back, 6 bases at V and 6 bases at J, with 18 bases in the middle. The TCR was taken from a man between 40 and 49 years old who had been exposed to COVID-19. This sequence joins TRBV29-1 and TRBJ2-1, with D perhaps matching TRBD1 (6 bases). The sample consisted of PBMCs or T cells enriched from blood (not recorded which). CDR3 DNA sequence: TGCAGCGTCGAACCGGGACAAGGGGGCAATGAGCAGTTCTTC. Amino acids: CSVEPGQGGNEQFF.